This T cell receptor beta chain was sequenced during a study of blood T cell repertoires in COVID-19. Study-level information: The United States, Italy and Spain were the sources of the acute and convalescent COVID-19 samples. The cDNA or gDNA used as material had been derived from T cells, B-cell-depleted T cells, or PBMCs.

Per the study methods: Estimates of nucleated cell counts were drawn from the amplification of reference gene primers. Profiling relied on immunoSEQ multiplex PCR, and the TCRdb table lists in-frame clones only, not all of them. V and J calls and clone size are given by that table; D and trimming were obtained from the DNA. The repertoire holds more than 65,000 clones, with 70% to 85% as singletons. This receptor was taken from a woman between 50 and 59 years old with acute or convalescent COVID-19. Source material: peripheral blood.

The CDR3 region is CASSVGAGTGIYEQYF. DNA for the CDR3: TGTGCCAGCAGCGTAGGGGCCGGGACAGGGATTTACGAGCAGTACTTC. This sequence joins TRBV11-2 and TRBJ2-7; 9 bases fit TRBD1. CDR1 is SGHAT and CDR2 is FQNNGV in the germline V gene. After removal of 5 bases from V and 4 bases from J, the junction contained 12 bases not matched to a gene. CDR3 length equals 16 residues.